Many counts were recorded for the clone carrying this T cell receptor beta chain. Combining iRepertoire HTBI primers with Arm-PCR of CDR3 regions, the authors built TCR beta libraries. In TCRdb, the multiplex PCR reads were re-called with MiXCR into one record per CDR3 protein. The table records approximately 470,000 distinct CDR3 sequences, around 15% of them present only once. As for time point: newly diagnosed GD, antithyroid drugs for less than 3 months. Following extraction of RNA from PBMCs, that RNA was used to make the TCR library. The source of the sample is a study of regulatory T cells in long-lasting Graves disease. This CDR3 has 12 amino acids. From germline, CDR1 is SEHNR and CDR2 FQNEAQ (reference sequence). V lost 1 base and J lost 7, with 7 bases in between. The same sample was also studied in work on T cells in Graves' hyperthyroidism and ophthalmopathy.

The receptor was isolated from a man aged 35 to 55 with Graves disease. The sample in question was peripheral blood mononuclear cells (PBMCs), obtained at new diagnosis, from a patient treated with antithyroid drugs. This chain connects TRBV7-9 to TRBJ2-5; D gene uncertain. The CDR3 nucleotides are TGTGCCAGCAGCTTAGGGGAAGGGACCCAGTACTTC. The encoded protein is CASSLGEGTQYF.